The 13 T cell receptor beta chains below were found in one sample sequenced in a study of tumor-infiltrating lymphocytes in primary liver carcinoma. Unsorted whole blood supplied the blood RNA, and germline DNA was isolated too. Starting material of 400 to 600 ng total RNA yielded TCR beta cDNA via a constant-region primer. ARM-PCR, slightly modified, supplied the TCR beta libraries through three nested multiplex PCR rounds. For roughly 10 cycles apiece, the opening two PCR rounds ran with TRBV1-TRBV30 forward primers and a C-beta reverse primer. TCRdb fed the multiplex PCR reads into MiXCR, producing one record per CDR3 protein. The table has about 180,000 distinct CDR3 sequences, 60% seen once. Sequenced: peripheral blood. These receptor sequences come from a man between 35 and 55 years old with primary liver carcinoma and hepatitis B virus infection.

This clonotype was counted at least ten times. The V gene is TRBV11-2, the J gene TRBJ2-1; D gene ambiguous. The CDR3 loop spans 15 amino acids. The V and J ends lost 6 bases and 4 bases respectively, with 16 bases between them. CDR1 is SGHAT and CDR2 is FQNNGV in the germline V gene. The CDR3 DNA follows: TGTGCCAGCAGGAGTACCCGTGGGATATACAATGAGCAGTTCTTC. It encodes CASRSTRGIYNEQFF.

The rearrangement joins TRBV6-1 to TRBJ2-7, with a weak D call TRBD2 (5 bases). V lost 11 bases to trimming and J lost 9 bases, with 17 bases between them. CDR1 is MNHNS, CDR2 SASEGT, per germline. The CDR3 is 11 residues long. As DNA, the CDR3 is TGTGCCGCGTCCTCGGGGAGTGGGCAGTACTTC. The encoded protein is CAASSGSGQYF.

A remark on this clonotype: A much larger clone sits a single nucleotide away, making a read error possible. The chain uses TRBV10-3 and TRBJ2-7; 10 bases map to TRBD1. This CDR3 is built from 16 residues. Germline V CDR1 and CDR2: ENHRY, SYGVKD. CDR3: CATSEDWDRGGDEQYF. CDR3 DNA sequence: TGTGCCACCAGTGAGGATTGGGACAGGGGTGGCGACGAGCAGTACTTC.

This clonotype was seen at least ten times. The V and J genes are TRBV4-2 and TRBJ1-4; TRBD1 agrees at 7 bases. The CDR3 runs to 14 residues. J was trimmed by 7 bases and V by 6 bases; bases with no gene match: 8. The germline V gene encodes CDR1 LGHNA and CDR2 YNFKEQ. In DNA form, the CDR3 reads TGTGCCAGCAGTCGGGACAGTGAGAGTGAAAAACTGTTTTTT. Its protein product is CASSRDSESEKLFF.

Only one count was recorded for this clonotype. Given the absence of the conserved phenylalanine or tryptophan at the CDR3 end, a read error is likely. The chain recombines TRBV12-3 or TRBV12-4 with TRBJ1-1; no clear D gene. Deletions cut 6 bases from V and 7 bases from J, with 9 bases between. CDR3 length equals 11 residues. CDR3 sequence reads: CASSLTYEAFL. DNA of the CDR3: TGTGCCAGCAGCCTAACTTATGAAGCTTTCCTT.

This clonotype was counted a single time. This may be a read error: a much more frequent sequence differs by one nucleotide. The chain combines TRBV11-2 with TRBJ2-1; 14 bases align to TRBD2. V lost 2 bases and J lost 6; bases outside the gene matches: 6. Germline V CDR1 and CDR2: SGHAT, FQNNGV. The CDR3 consists of 17 residues. The CDR3 spells CASSLWRLAGGSNEQFF. DNA of the CDR3: TGTGCCAGCAGCTTATGGAGACTAGCGGGAGGGTCCAATGAGCAGTTCTTC.

The chain carries TRBV11-2 and TRBJ1-6; 8 bases line up with TRBD1. Per the germline V gene, CDR1 is SGHAT and CDR2 is FQNNGV. J gave up 10 bases and V 7 bases, and 12 bases lay outside the gene matches. This CDR3 is 15 amino acids long. Here the CDR3 DNA reads TGTGCCAGCAACACCAGACAGGGGTCGAACTCACCCCTCCACTTT. Its translation is CASNTRQGSNSPLHF.

Notes on this clonotype: One end of the junction fails to match germline, which may point to a read error. The V gene is TRBV11-2, the J gene TRBJ2-7; D call uncertain. CDR1 and CDR2 (germline): SGHAT, FQNNGV. This CDR3 contains 12 residues. CDR3 amino acids: CASSLDPYEQCF. CDR3 bases: TGTGCCAGCAGCTTAGATCCGTACGAGCAGTGCTTC. Filled out from reference TRBV11-2 and TRBJ2-7, the complete variable domain reads EAGVAQSPRYKIIEKRQSVAFWCNPISGHATLYWYQQILGQGPKLLIQFQNNGVVDDSQLPKDRFSAERLKGVDSTLKIQPAKLEDSAVYLCASSLDPYEQCFGPGTRLTVT.

Comment on this clonotype: Its ends do not fully match the called genes, so a read error is possible. The chain links TRBV11-1 to TRBJ2-5, with 10 nucleotides matching TRBD2. The CDR3 is made up of 14 amino acids. CDR1 and CDR2 (germline): SGHAT, FQDESV (reference sequence). The CDR3 DNA is TGTGCCAGCAGCGTAGGACTAGCGGAAGAGACCCAGTACTTT. Protein sequence: CASSVGLAEETQYF.

In this sample, this clonotype turned up once. Germline and junction disagree at one end, which may indicate a read error. This chain links TRBV12-3 or TRBV12-4 with TRBJ1-1, with a possible D match to TRBD1 (6 bases). CDR3 length equals 15 residues. CDR3 sequence: CASSLADRDNTETFF. In DNA form, the CDR3 reads TGTGCCAGCAGTCTTGCGGACAGAGATAACACTGAAACTTTCTTT.

This clonotype showed up just a few times. A read error may be the cause here, since a much bigger clone is one base away. This sequence joins TRBV11-3 and TRBJ2-3; D uncertain. This CDR3 has 13 amino acids. CDR1 is SGHNT, CDR2 YENEEA, per germline. Written as DNA, the CDR3 is TGTGCCAACAGCTCCCAGGACACAGATACGCAGTATTTT. Its protein is CANSSQDTDTQYF.

The V gene is TRBV6-4, the J gene TRBJ1-6; D not certain. CDR3 length equals 13 residues. V was trimmed by 0 bases and J by 6 bases, leaving 3 bases between them. Germline CDR1 and CDR2: MRHNA and SNTAGT. CDR3 sequence (DNA): TGTGCCAGCAGTGACTCGTTTAATTCACCCCTCCACTTT. Amino acid sequence: CASSDSFNSPLHF.

As regards this clonotype: A read error is possible here, since a much larger clone lies one base away. The chain links TRBV10-2 to TRBJ2-1; 13 bases line up with TRBD2. From germline, CDR1 is WSHSY and CDR2 SAAADI. CDR3 length: 14 amino acids. In nucleotides, the CDR3 is TGCGCCACCCGACTAGCGGGAGGCTACAATGCGCAGTTCTTC. As protein: CATRLAGGYNAQFF.